A single count supports the clone carrying this T cell receptor beta chain. The record originates from a study of technical replicates of blood from a handful of donors. TCRdb keeps only in-frame clones here, not all; method: immunoSEQ multiplex PCR. The data contain 55,000 to 75,000 clones, about 95% of them singletons. This CDR3 contains 15 residues. V lost 0 bases, J lost 5 bases, and 13 bases lay in between. Germline V gene data show CDR1 as SGHTA and CDR2 as FQGNSA. V is TRBV7-2 and J is TRBJ2-5, with D possibly matching TRBD1 (6 bases). The receptor was derived from a human donor in good health. Some clones in this sample may be carry-over from other donors' samples. Material for sequencing was PBMCs. As DNA, the CDR3 is TGTGCCAGCAGCTTAGCGGGACACTTTGGGGAGACCCAGTACTTC. Amino acids: CASSLAGHFGETQYF.